Listed below are T cell receptor beta chains from one sample, sequenced in a study of cytomegalovirus exposure and HLA in healthy donors. Produced via immunoSEQ multiplex PCR; TCRdb's table is partial and in-frame only. The sample carries roughly 120,000 clones, under 90% recorded once. The specimen was PBMCs. Every receptor here comes from a woman younger than 45 in good health and CMV-seronegative. The CDR3 runs from the conserved cysteine through the conserved F or W. The order of the fields is clone size, D gene, J gene, V gene, CDR3 DNA, CDR3 protein. The D gene is left open where the match is weak. Size is stated for part of the rows, as once, few or many counts, or as a class when the clone is expanded.

-	-	TRBJ2-2	TRBV7-9	TGTTCCAGCAGCTTATCTCCCCAGCCAGCGGCCGGGGAGCTGTTTTTT	CSSSLSPQPAAGELFF
once	TRBD1	TRBJ1-1	TRBV7-9	TGTGCCAGCAGCTTCGGACAGGGAGGCACTGAAGCTTTCTTT	CASSFGQGGTEAFF
-	TRBD1	TRBJ1-6	TRBV18	TGTGCCAGCTCACCGGACAGGGAGCGCTCACCCCTCCACTTT	CASSPDRERSPLHF
-	-	TRBJ1-4	TRBV23-1	TGCGCCATCGGGGTCCTCAATGAAAAACTGTTTTTT	CAIGVLNEKLFF
-	TRBD1	TRBJ1-2	TRBV19	TGTGCCAGTACCCCGGGACAGCACTATGGCTACACCTTC	CASTPGQHYGYTF
once	TRBD1	TRBJ2-5	TRBV5-1	TGCGCCAGCAGCTCACGACGACCGGGACAGACAAAAGAGACCCAGTACTTC	CASSSRRPGQTKETQYF
-	TRBD1	TRBJ2-7	TRBV4-2	TGTGCCAGCAGCCAAGGGGGCTTGACAGGGTTAGTTGTCTACGAGCAGTACTTC	CASSQGGLTGLVVYEQYF
-	-	TRBJ2-7	TRBV6-1	TGTGCCAGCAGTGAAACCACAGGGACCTACGAGCAGTACTTC	CASSETTGTYEQYF
-	TRBD2	TRBJ2-1	TRBV2	TGTGCCAGCAAGCGGGAGGGGGTCAATGAGCAGTTCTTC	CASKREGVNEQFF
-	-	TRBJ2-5	TRBV7-2	TGTGCCAGCAGCCCATCAGGATTACAAGAGACCCAGTACTTC	CASSPSGLQETQYF
-	-	TRBJ1-2	TRBV5-5	TGTGCCAGCAGCCAAGAGCCCCACACAGAGACATGTAACTATGGCTACACCTTC	CASSQEPHTETCNYGYTF
-	TRBD2	TRBJ2-3	TRBV6-1	TGTGCCAGCAAAGCGGGAGGAGGCACAGATACGCAGTATTTT	CASKAGGGTDTQYF
-	-	TRBJ2-5	TRBV4-3	TGCGCCAGCAGCCAAGATTGGGCCCAAGAGACCCAGTACTTC	CASSQDWAQETQYF
-	-	TRBJ1-5	TRBV4-3	TGCGCCAGCAGCCAAGCTCTAACTCAGCCCCAGCATTTT	CASSQALTQPQHF
-	-	TRBJ1-2	TRBV19	TGTGCCAGTAGTATAAGCCATAACTATGGCTACACCTTC	CASSISHNYGYTF
-	TRBD2	TRBJ2-1	TRBV9	TGTGCCAGCAGCGTAGTTGCGGGAGGCATATACAATGAGCAGTTCTTC	CASSVVAGGIYNEQFF
-	TRBD1	TRBJ2-1	TRBV5-1	TGCGCCAGCAGCTTGGCCCGACAGGGGGCGGACTACAATGAGCAGTTCTTC	CASSLARQGADYNEQFF
-	TRBD2	TRBJ2-7	TRBV27	TGTGCCAGCAGTCCAGCGCCGACTAGCGGGAGTTACGAGCAGTACTTC	CASSPAPTSGSYEQYF
-	-	TRBJ2-2	TRBV5-4	TGTGCCAGCAGCCTCGGCAACAGGAACACCGGGGAGCTGTTTTTT	CASSLGNRNTGELFF
-	TRBD1	TRBJ2-7	TRBV27	TGTGCCAGCAGTAACACCCCGGGACAGTTCAACGAGCAGTACTTC	CASSNTPGQFNEQYF
few	-	TRBJ1-1	TRBV5-6	TGTGCCAGCAGCCGGACTCCACTGGGGGCTAGAACTGAAGCTTTCTTT	CASSRTPLGARTEAFF
-	TRBD1	TRBJ1-1	TRBV29-1	TGCAGCGCCGGGGACAGGGACGTTGGGAAAGCTTTCTTT	CSAGDRDVGKAFF
-	-	TRBJ2-3	TRBV28	TGTGCCAGCAGTTTAGGAGCTCCTAGCGTGGTCGCAGATACGCAGTATTTT	CASSLGAPSVVADTQYF
once	TRBD1	TRBJ2-1	TRBV7-9	TGTGCCAGCAGCCAACAGGGGGCGGGAGCAGGCTCGTCGTTCTTC	CASSQQGAGAGSSFF